Listed below are T cell receptor beta chains from one sample, sequenced in a study of regulatory T cells in long-lasting Graves disease. In TCRdb, the multiplex PCR reads were re-called with MiXCR into one record per CDR3 protein. The table has a few hundred thousand distinct CDR3 sequences, 23% seen once. Sequenced here: peripheral blood mononuclear cells (PBMCs), sampled when the disease was refractory, from a patient treated with antithyroid drugs. The receptor source for this set is a female donor with Graves disease. CDR3s include the opening cysteine and the closing phenylalanine or tryptophan. D genes are given only for firm matches. Clone size is not always given. Where it is, it says once, few, many or a class for expanded clones.

TRBV29-1,NA,TRBJ2-2,TRBD2,TGCAGCGTTGGTCTAGCTAGCGGGTTAGCAAACACCGGGGAGCTGTTTTTT,CSVGLASGLANTGELFF
TRBV28,many,TRBJ2-7,NA,TGTGCCAGCAGTTTAGGCAGGAACCACTACGAGCAGTACTTC,CASSLGRNHYEQYF
TRBV19,few,TRBJ1-2,TRBD1,TGTGCCAGTAGTATAGTGGACAGGCAACCAAATGGCTACACCTTC,CASSIVDRQPNGYTF
TRBV28,few,TRBJ2-7,NA,TGTGCCAGCAGTTTAAGGAGGGATAATATGGAGCAGTACTTC,CASSLRRDNMEQYF
TRBV2,many,TRBJ2-7,TRBD1,TGTGCCAGCAAGAGGGAGACAGGGGGCTACGAGCAGTACTTC,CASKRETGGYEQYF
TRBV5-4,NA,TRBJ1-1,NA,TGTGCCAGCAGCTTGGAGCCCCTAGGAAGGGGACCGAACACTGAAGCTTTCTTT,CASSLEPLGRGPNTEAFF
TRBV20-1,many,TRBJ2-5,NA,TGCAGTACGCGGTATACGGAGAGGGAGACCCAGTACTTC,CSTRYTERETQYF
TRBV12-5,many,TRBJ2-7,NA,TGTGCTAGTGCTTTTGAGGGGCGGCCCTACGAGCAGTACTTC,CASAFEGRPYEQYF
TRBV3-1,few,TRBJ1-1,NA,TGTGCCAGCAGCCAAAAAACGGGAGGGACCACTGAAGCTTTCTTT,CASSQKTGGTTEAFF
TRBV27,many,TRBJ1-2,NA,TGTGCCAGCAGTCGATTTACTACGGATGGCTACACCTTC,CASSRFTTDGYTF